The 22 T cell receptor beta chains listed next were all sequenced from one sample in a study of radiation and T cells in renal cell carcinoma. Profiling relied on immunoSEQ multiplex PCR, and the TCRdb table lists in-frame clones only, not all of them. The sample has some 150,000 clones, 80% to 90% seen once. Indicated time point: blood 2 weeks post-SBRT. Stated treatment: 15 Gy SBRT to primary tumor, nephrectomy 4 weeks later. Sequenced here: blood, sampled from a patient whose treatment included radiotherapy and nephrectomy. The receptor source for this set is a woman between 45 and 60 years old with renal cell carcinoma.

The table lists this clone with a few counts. The CDR3 bases are TGTGCCACCAGCAGAGATGGACAGGGTAGGGAAAAACTGTTTTTT. It yields the protein CATSRDGQGREKLFF. The V gene is TRBV15, the J gene TRBJ1-4, with 8 bases matching TRBD1. CDR1 and CDR2 from the germline V gene are LNHNV and YYDKDF (reference sequence). The length of the CDR3 is 15 residues. J was trimmed by 8 bases and V by 0 bases; bases with no gene match: 5. The complete variable domain, with remaining parts taken from reference TRBV15 and TRBJ1-4, reads DAMVIQNPRYQVTQFGKPVTLSCSQTLNHNVMYWYQQKSSQAPKLLFHYYDKDFNNEADTPDNFQSRRPNTSFCFLDIRSPGLGDTAMYLCATSRDGQGREKLFFGSGTQLSVL.

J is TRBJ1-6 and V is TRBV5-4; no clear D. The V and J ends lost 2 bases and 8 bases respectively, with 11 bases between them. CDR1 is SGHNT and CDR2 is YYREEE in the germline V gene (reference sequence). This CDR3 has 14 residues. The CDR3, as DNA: TGTGCCAGCAGCTTCGATGTTATAGATTCACCCCTCCACTTT. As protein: CASSFDVIDSPLHF.

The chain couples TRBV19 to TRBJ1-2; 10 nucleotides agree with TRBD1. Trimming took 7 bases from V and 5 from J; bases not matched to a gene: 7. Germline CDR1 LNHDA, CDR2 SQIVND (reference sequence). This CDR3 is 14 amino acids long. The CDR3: CASTTDRGTYGYTF. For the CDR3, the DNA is TGTGCCAGTACCACGGACAGGGGGACATATGGCTACACCTTC.

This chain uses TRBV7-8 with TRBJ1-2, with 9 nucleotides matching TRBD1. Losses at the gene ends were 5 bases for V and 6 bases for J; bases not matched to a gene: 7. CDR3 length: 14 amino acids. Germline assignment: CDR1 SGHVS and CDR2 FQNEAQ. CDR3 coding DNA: TGTGCCAGCAGCGCAGCTCGGGACAGGGATGGCTACACCTTC. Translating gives CASSAARDRDGYTF. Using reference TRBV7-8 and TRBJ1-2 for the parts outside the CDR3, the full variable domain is GAGVSQSPRYKVAKRGQDVALRCDPISGHVSLFWYQQALGQGPEFLTYFQNEAQLDKSGLPSDRFFAERPEGSVSTLKIQRTQQEDSAVYLCASSAARDRDGYTFGSGTRLTVV.

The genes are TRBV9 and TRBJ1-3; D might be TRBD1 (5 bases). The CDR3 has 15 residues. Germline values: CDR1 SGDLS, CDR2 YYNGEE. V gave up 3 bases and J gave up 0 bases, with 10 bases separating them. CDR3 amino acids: CASSAQTVSGNTIYF. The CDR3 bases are TGTGCCAGCAGCGCACAGACAGTCTCTGGAAACACCATATATTTT.

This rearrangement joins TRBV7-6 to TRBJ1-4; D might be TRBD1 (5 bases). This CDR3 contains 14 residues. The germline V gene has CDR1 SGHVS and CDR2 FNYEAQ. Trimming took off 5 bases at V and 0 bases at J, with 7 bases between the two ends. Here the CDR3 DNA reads TGTGCCAGCAGCAAGACAGCAACTAATGAAAAACTGTTTTTT. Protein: CASSKTATNEKLFF.

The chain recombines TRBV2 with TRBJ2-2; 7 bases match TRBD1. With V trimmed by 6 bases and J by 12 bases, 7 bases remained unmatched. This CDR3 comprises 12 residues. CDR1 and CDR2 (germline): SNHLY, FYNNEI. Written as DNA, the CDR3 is TGTGCCAGCAGCGCAGGGGGTCCTCAGCTGTTTTTT. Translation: CASSAGGPQLFF.

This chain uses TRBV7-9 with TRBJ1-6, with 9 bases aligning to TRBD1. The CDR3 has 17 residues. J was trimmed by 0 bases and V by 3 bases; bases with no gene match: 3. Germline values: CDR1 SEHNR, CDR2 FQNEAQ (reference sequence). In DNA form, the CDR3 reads TGTGCCAGCAGCTTGAACAGGGGGCTCTCCTATAATTCACCCCTCCACTTT. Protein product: CASSLNRGLSYNSPLHF.

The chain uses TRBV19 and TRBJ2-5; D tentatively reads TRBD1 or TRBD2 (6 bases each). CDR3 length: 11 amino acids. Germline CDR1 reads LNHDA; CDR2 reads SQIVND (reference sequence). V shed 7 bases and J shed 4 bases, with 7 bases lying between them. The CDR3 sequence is CASKGGETQYF. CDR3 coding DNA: TGTGCCAGTAAGGGGGGAGAGACCCAGTACTTC.

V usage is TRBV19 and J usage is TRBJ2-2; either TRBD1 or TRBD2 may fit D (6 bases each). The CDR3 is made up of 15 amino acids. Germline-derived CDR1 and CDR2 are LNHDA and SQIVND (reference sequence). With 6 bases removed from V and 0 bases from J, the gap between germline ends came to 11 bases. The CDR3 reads CASRGGGPNTGELFF. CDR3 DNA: TGTGCCAGTAGGGGGGGCGGGCCGAACACCGGGGAGCTGTTTTTT.

The CDR3 region is CASSVRQGGRNTEAFF. The CDR3 nucleotides are TGTGCCAGCAGTGTGCGACAGGGAGGTAGAAACACTGAAGCTTTCTTT. The V and J genes are TRBV6-6 and TRBJ1-1; 7 nucleotides line up with TRBD1. Germline values: CDR1 MNHNY, CDR2 SVGAGI (reference sequence). The CDR3 runs 16 residues. The ends lost 5 bases at V and 2 bases at J; junction bases unmatched: 11.

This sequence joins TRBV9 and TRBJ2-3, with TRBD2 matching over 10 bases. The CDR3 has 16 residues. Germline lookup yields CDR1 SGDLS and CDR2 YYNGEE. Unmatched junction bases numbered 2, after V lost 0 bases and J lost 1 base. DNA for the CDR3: TGTGCCAGCAGCGTAGACCTAGCGGGGGGCACAGATACGCAGTATTTT. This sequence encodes CASSVDLAGGTDTQYF. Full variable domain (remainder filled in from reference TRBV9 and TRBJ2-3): DSGVTQTPKHLITATGQRVTLRCSPRSGDLSVYWYQQSLDQGLQFLIQYYNGEERAKGNILERFSAQQFPDLHSELNLSSLELGDSALYFCASSVDLAGGTDTQYFGPGTRLTVL.

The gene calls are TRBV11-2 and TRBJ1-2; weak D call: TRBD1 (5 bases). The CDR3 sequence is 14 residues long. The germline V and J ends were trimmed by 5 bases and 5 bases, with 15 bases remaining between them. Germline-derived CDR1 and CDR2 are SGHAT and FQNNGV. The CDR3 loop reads CASSDPGRNYGYTF. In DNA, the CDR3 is TGTGCCAGCAGCGACCCGGGACGGAATTATGGCTACACCTTC.

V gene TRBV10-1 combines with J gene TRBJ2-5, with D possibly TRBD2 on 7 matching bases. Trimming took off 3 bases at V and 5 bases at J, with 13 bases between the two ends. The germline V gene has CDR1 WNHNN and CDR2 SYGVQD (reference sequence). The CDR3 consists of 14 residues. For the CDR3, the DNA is TGCGCCAGCAGTGACGGGGGGCCCCAGGAGACCCAGTACTTC. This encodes CASSDGGPQETQYF.

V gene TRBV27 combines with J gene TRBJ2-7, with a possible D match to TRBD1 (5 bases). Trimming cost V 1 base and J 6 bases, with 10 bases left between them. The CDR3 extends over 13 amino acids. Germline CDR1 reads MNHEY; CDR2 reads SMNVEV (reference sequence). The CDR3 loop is CASSLLGVREQYF. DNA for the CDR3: TGTGCCAGCAGTTTATTAGGGGTCCGCGAGCAGTACTTC.

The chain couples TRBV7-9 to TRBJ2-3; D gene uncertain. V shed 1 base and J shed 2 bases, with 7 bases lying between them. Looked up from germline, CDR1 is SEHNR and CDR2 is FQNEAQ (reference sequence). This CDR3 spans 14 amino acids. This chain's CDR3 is CASSLGTDTDTQYF. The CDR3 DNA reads TGTGCCAGCAGCTTAGGTACAGACACAGATACGCAGTATTTT.

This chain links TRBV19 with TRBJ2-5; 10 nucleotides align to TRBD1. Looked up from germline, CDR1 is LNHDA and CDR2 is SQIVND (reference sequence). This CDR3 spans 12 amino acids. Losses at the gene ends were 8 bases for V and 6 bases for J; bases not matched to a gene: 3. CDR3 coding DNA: TGTGCCAGTCTGGGACAGGGGAAGACCCAGTACTTC. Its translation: CASLGQGKTQYF.

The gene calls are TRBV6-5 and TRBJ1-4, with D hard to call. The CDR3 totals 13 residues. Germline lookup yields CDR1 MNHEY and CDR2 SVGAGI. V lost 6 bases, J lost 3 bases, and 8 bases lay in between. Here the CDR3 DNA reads TGTGCCAGCAGGACGCTGGCTAATGAAAAACTGTTTTTT. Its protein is CASRTLANEKLFF.

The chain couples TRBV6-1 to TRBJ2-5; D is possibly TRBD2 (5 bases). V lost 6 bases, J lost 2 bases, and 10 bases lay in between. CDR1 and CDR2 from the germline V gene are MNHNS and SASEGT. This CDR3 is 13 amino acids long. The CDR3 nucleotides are TGTGCCAGCAGGGCGAGGGCTCAAGAGACCCAGTACTTC. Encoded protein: CASRARAQETQYF.

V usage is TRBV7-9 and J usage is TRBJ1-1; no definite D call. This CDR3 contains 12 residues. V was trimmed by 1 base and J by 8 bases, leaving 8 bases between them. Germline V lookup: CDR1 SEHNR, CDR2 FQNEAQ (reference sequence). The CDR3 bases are TGTGCCAGCAGCTTAGGCAGACTCGAAGCTTTCTTT. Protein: CASSLGRLEAFF.

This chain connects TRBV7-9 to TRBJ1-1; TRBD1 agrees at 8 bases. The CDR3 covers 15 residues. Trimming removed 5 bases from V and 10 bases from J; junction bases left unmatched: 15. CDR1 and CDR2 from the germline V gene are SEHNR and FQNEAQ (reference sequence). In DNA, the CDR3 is TGTGCCAGCAGCGTCTGGACAGGGATGATGGAGGGAGCTTTCTTT. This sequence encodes CASSVWTGMMEGAFF.

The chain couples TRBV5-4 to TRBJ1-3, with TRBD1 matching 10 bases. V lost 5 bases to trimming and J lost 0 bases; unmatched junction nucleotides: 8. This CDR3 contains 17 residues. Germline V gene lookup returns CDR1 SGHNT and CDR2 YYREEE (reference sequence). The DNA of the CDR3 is TGTGCCAGCAGTTACCCGGGACAGGGGAGCTCTGGAAACACCATATATTTT. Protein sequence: CASSYPGQGSSGNTIYF.